These T cell receptor beta chains were read from a single sample in a study of long-term antiretroviral therapy in people with HIV. This table comes from immunoSEQ multiplex PCR, and its TCRdb copy is limited to in-frame clones, with some not included. The table has approximately 21,000 clones, less than 95% seen once. The sample consisted of unsorted PBMCs, taken approximately 4.5 years before starting antiretroviral therapy. The receptors originated from a woman aged 30 to 39 with HIV. CDR3s leave out the opening cysteine and the closing phenylalanine or tryptophan. The D gene is left open where the match is weak.

D,J,V,CDR3
TRBD1,TRBJ2-3,TRBV5-1,ASSRTGVSTDTQY
TRBD1,TRBJ2-7,TRBV19,ASSDGQGGSYEQY
TRBD1,TRBJ1-1,TRBV5-1,ASSQGTDNTEAF
NA,TRBJ2-7,TRBV10-3,ATADSSYEQY
NA,TRBJ2-2,TRBV5-1,ASSFHRADTGELF
TRBD2,TRBJ2-1,TRBV18,ASSPGLAGETSNEQF
NA,TRBJ1-4,TRBV2,ASSATGSELEKLF
NA,TRBJ1-2,TRBV27,ASSFNRGINYGYT
TRBD1,TRBJ1-2,TRBV2,ASSLLTGIGNYGYT
NA,TRBJ1-4,TRBV5-1,ASSQGRPGELF
NA,TRBJ2-5,TRBV18,ASSRDGGRQETQY
NA,TRBJ2-7,TRBV5-5,ASSADGGYEQY
TRBD1,TRBJ1-2,TRBV2,ARGQGAEGGYT
TRBD2,TRBJ2-1,TRBV4-1,ASSQLTSGKNEQF
NA,TRBJ1-1,TRBV18,ASSPQGMNTEAF
NA,TRBJ1-2,TRBV6-5,ASSYSGGTNYGYT
NA,TRBJ1-5,TRBV21-1,ASSQLTDRNSNQPQH
NA,TRBJ1-3,TRBV2,ASSEKTVSGNTIY
NA,TRBJ1-4,TRBV27,ASSFLGQGRSDGNEKLF
NA,TRBJ2-3,TRBV6-1,ASKSPFVDTDTQY
NA,TRBJ1-6,TRBV7-2,ASSFAGESPLH
NA,TRBJ1-1,TRBV29-1,SVVHSETEAF
TRBD1,TRBJ2-5,TRBV5-5,ASSFGQGWGETQY
TRBD2,TRBJ2-7,TRBV15,ATSRDPREGREQY
NA,TRBJ2-3,TRBV9,ASSPKLVGTQY
NA,TRBJ1-2,TRBV5-1,ASSLALETLNYGYT
TRBD1,TRBJ1-2,TRBV5-6,ASSPGDRANYGYT
NA,TRBJ1-3,TRBV13,ASSSGQSFSGNTIY